This entry is about one T cell receptor (beta chain). These data come from a study of blood T cell repertoires in COVID-19. The method was immunoSEQ multiplex PCR; TCRdb's version includes in-frame clones alone and lacks a portion of them. The data show around 100,000 clones, approximately 69% seen once. The CDR3 extends over 14 amino acids. Germline-derived CDR1 and CDR2 are LNHNV and YYDKDF (reference sequence). V was cut by 1 base and J by 8 bases, with 12 bases left in between. Sequencing was done on a sample of peripheral blood. V and J are TRBV15 and TRBJ2-1; a weak D match, TRBD2 (5 bases). This TCR was recovered from an elderly man with acute or convalescent COVID-19. The CDR3 loop reads CATSRAVLAYEQFF. Written as DNA, the CDR3 is TGTGCCACCAGCAGAGCGGTCCTAGCATATGAGCAGTTCTTC.